This T cell receptor (beta chain) comes out of a study of T cells expressing NK-cell markers. Study summary: Investigators obtained TCR beta repertoires from sorted CD3+CD56+NKG2C+, CD3+CD56+NKG2C- and CD3+CD56-NKG2C+ T cells. Seven of the eight sequenced donors were HCMV-seropositive; one was seronegative. Whole-study results and caveats: Researchers report these clonotypes also headed the CD3+CD56-NKG2C+ fraction in several donors.

Production of TCR beta cDNA relied on 5'RACE template switching with UMIs. From its re-call of the 5' RACE reads, TCRdb lists each CDR3 protein once, without DNA. The listing records about 460,000 distinct CDR3 sequences. Remarks on this clonotype: As yet, its antigen is unknown.

The V gene's germline CDR1 is LNHDA and CDR2 SQIVND (reference sequence). The CDR3 totals 15 residues. Sequenced sample: blood T cells: a sorted CD56 or NKG2C T cell subset, CD4+ or CD8+ T cells, or bulk PBMC T cells (not recorded which). The chain recombines TRBV19 with TRBJ2-1; checking the TCRdb D call of TRBD2 is not possible without DNA. This sequence originates from a woman aged 45 to 65 in good health. The CDR3 reads CASSIEGLAFNEQFF.